This TCR beta chain was sequenced for a study of monozygotic twins with inflammatory bowel disease. This CDR3 has 14 residues. The germline CDR1 and CDR2 sequences are MDHEN and SYDVKM. Reprocessing the 5' RACE reads, TCRdb reports a single entry for every CDR3 protein and omits DNA. The sample table sets out around 150,000 distinct CDR3 sequences. This chain uses TRBV28 with TRBJ2-7; no DNA is available, so the TRBD1 call from TCRdb remains unchecked. Sequencing was done on a sample of blood. The sequence derives from a human donor with ulcerative colitis or Crohn's disease, or a healthy co-twin of an affected twin (not recorded which). The chain's CDR3 is CASSFRGQGLEQYF.